The next 3 T cell receptor beta chains were all read from a single sample in a study of T cells in Graves' hyperthyroidism and ophthalmopathy (dated by TCRdb to the late 2010s). Preparation of the library involved multiplex PCR. The sequencing machine was an Illumina HiSeq 2000. TCR beta CDR3 regions were amplified from RNA transcripts. A first-round RT-PCR of the TCR CDR3 used the HTBI primer set with the Qiagen OneStep RT-PCR kit. Starting from the raw public reads, TCRdb applied fastp trimming at Q25, assembled clones with MiXCR and retained in-frame beta chains. Every distinct CDR3 protein forms one entry, paired with its most common genes and DNA. Recorded for this sample are some 400,000 distinct CDR3 sequences; about 19% of them occurred a single time. About 4% of the sample comes from the top ten. Material for sequencing was blood. Source of these receptors: a woman between 18 and 30 years old with Graves' hyperthyroidism.

J is TRBJ2-7 and V is TRBV4-2; the D gene is possibly TRBD1 (6 bases). Per the germline V gene, CDR1 is LGHNA and CDR2 is YNFKEQ. The CDR3 length is 14 residues. Trimming shortened V by 3 bases and J by 5 bases, and 14 bases separated the two germline ends. The CDR3 DNA follows: TGTGCCAGCAGCCAGATCGACAGGTCCGACGAGCAGTACTTC. Amino acid sequence: CASSQIDRSDEQYF.

The chain carries TRBV6-5 and TRBJ1-2, with D possibly matching TRBD1 (5 bases). The CDR3 totals 14 residues. V lost 6 bases and J lost 1, with 12 bases in between. Germline V gene sequence: CDR1 MNHEY, CDR2 SVGAGI. CDR3 region: CASSTRDYNYGYTF. For the CDR3, the DNA is TGTGCCAGCAGCACTCGGGACTATAACTATGGCTACACCTTC.

The table lists this clonotype with many counts. J is TRBJ1-2 and V is TRBV7-2; D is unresolved. With 5 bases removed from V and 6 bases from J, the gap between germline ends came to 13 bases. This CDR3 spans 13 amino acids. From germline, CDR1 is SGHTA and CDR2 FQGNSA. In DNA form, the CDR3 reads TGTGCCAGCAGCCCTCGGCCGGAGAATGGCTACACCTTC. Protein: CASSPRPENGYTF.